One and the same sample provided the 25 T cell receptor beta chains below, sequenced in a study of chemoradiotherapy in HPV16-positive cancers. Sequencing used immunoSEQ multiplex PCR; TCRdb keeps in-frame clones, though not all of them. The sample yields several thousand clones, about 91% seen once. The specimen was tumor tissue, collected from a patient who underwent chemoradiotherapy. These TCRs come from a human donor with HPV-associated anogenital cancer.

V usage is TRBV6-1 and J usage is TRBJ1-6, with 9 bases lining up with TRBD1. The CDR3 spans 18 residues. V gave up 4 bases and J gave up 2 bases; unmatched junction bases: 9. Germline lookup yields CDR1 MNHNS and CDR2 SASEGT. The CDR3 DNA reads as TGTGCCAGCAGTGTACCGGGACAGGGCTCGACCTATAATTCACCCCTCCACTTT. Translation gives CASSVPGQGSTYNSPLHF.

This chain joins TRBV4-3 and TRBJ1-1; D is uncertain. V was clipped by 4 bases and J by 3 bases, with 9 bases between them. This CDR3 region has 13 residues. Per the germline V gene, CDR1 is LGHNA and CDR2 is YSLEER. The CDR3 here is CASSPRLDTEAFF. The CDR3 bases are TGCGCCAGCAGCCCCCGGTTGGACACTGAAGCTTTCTTT.

V is TRBV19 and J is TRBJ1-1; 8 positions agree with TRBD1. The CDR3 loop spans 14 amino acids. Trimming at V came to 6 bases and at J to 3 bases, leaving 6 bases not matched to a gene. Germline loops: CDR1 LNHDA, CDR2 SQIVND (reference sequence). CDR3 amino acids: CASSRSGGDTEAFF. The CDR3 DNA is TGTGCCAGTAGCCGGTCAGGGGGCGACACTGAAGCTTTCTTT.

V is TRBV5-8 and J is TRBJ2-7; D gene ambiguous. This CDR3 has 14 amino acids. V was trimmed by 7 bases and J by 5 bases, leaving 19 bases between them. CDR1 is SGHTS and CDR2 is YDEGEE in the germline V gene. This chain's CDR3 is CASEPLRKRDEQYF. The CDR3 nucleotides read TGTGCCAGCGAGCCCCTCCGGAAAAGGGACGAGCAGTACTTC.

The J gene is TRBJ1-6, the V gene TRBV29-1; D is perhaps TRBD1 (5 bases). This CDR3 is built from 14 residues. Trimming cost V 5 bases and J 6 bases, with 14 bases left between them. Germline lookup yields CDR1 SQVTM and CDR2 ANQGSEA. The DNA of the CDR3 is TGCAGCGTTTCCACAGCAGGGACTAATTCACCCCTCCACTTT. Translating it yields CSVSTAGTNSPLHF.

V is TRBV4-3 and J is TRBJ1-1, with a tentative D call TRBD1 (5 bases). CDR1 is LGHNA and CDR2 is YSLEER in the germline V gene. Trimming shortened V by 4 bases and J by 0 bases, and 9 bases separated the two germline ends. This CDR3 has 14 amino acids. The CDR3 spells CASSPDRLNTEAFF. For the CDR3, the DNA is TGCGCCAGCAGCCCCGACAGATTGAACACTGAAGCTTTCTTT.

V gene TRBV7-2 combines with J gene TRBJ1-1; D not certain. Trimming took 7 bases from V and 1 from J, leaving 13 bases between them. This CDR3 is built from 14 residues. CDR1 SGHTA and CDR2 FQGNSA come from the germline V gene. The CDR3: CASINGGGNTEAFF. CDR3 nucleotide sequence: TGTGCCAGCATTAACGGAGGAGGGAACACTGAAGCTTTCTTT.

This chain uses TRBV7-2 with TRBJ2-4, with D perhaps TRBD1 (6 bases). The CDR3 is 16 amino acids. The V end was cut by 4 bases, the J end by 2 bases, with 15 bases between. Germline V gives CDR1 SGHTA, CDR2 FQGNSA. CDR3 bases: TGTGCCAGCAGCTCCTTACTACAGGGAACCAAAAACATTCAGTACTTC. It translates to CASSSLLQGTKNIQYF.

The rearrangement links TRBV9 to TRBJ2-4; D unresolved. Deletions cut 0 bases from V and 9 bases from J, with 10 bases between. The CDR3 runs to 13 residues. Germline V gene lookup returns CDR1 SGDLS and CDR2 YYNGEE. The CDR3 loop reads CASSVEGYGIQYF. The CDR3 region has the DNA TGTGCCAGCAGCGTAGAAGGGTATGGCATTCAGTACTTC. Filled out from reference TRBV9 and TRBJ2-4, the complete variable domain reads DSGVTQTPKHLITATGQRVTLRCSPRSGDLSVYWYQQSLDQGLQFLIQYYNGEERAKGNILERFSAQQFPDLHSELNLSSLELGDSALYFCASSVEGYGIQYFGAGTRLSVL.

The rearrangement joins TRBV7-2 to TRBJ1-1; D is ambiguous. Germline V CDR1 and CDR2: SGHTA, FQGNSA. Trimming shortened V by 1 base and J by 6 bases, and 9 bases separated the two germline ends. This CDR3 has 13 amino acids. The CDR3 here is CASSLVTEAEAFF. CDR3 coding DNA: TGTGCCAGCAGCTTAGTAACAGAGGCTGAAGCTTTCTTT.

The V call is TRBV7-2, the J call TRBJ2-7; 7 bases agree with TRBD1. Germline V gene lookup returns CDR1 SGHTA and CDR2 FQGNSA. The ends lost 2 bases at V and 3 bases at J; junction bases unmatched: 4. The CDR3 length is 14 residues. Written as DNA, the CDR3 is TGTGCCAGCAGCTTAATGAGACAGGGCTACGAGCAGTACTTC. Translation: CASSLMRQGYEQYF.

In this sample, this clone turned up once. The chain uses TRBV12-5 and TRBJ1-4; perhaps TRBD1 as D (6 bases). The germline gives CDR1 LGHNT, CDR2 FRNRAP. Deletions cut 1 base from V and 5 bases from J, with 8 bases between. CDR3 length: 14 amino acids. The CDR3 nucleotides are TGTGCTAGTGGTTTGGGGACAGTAAATGAAAAACTGTTTTTT. Its protein product is CASGLGTVNEKLFF. Complete variable domain (other parts from reference TRBV12-5 and TRBJ1-4): DARVTQTPRHKVTEMGQEVTMRCQPILGHNTVFWYRQTMMQGLELLAYFRNRAPLDDSGMPKDRFSAEMPDATLATLKIQPSEPRDSAVYFCASGLGTVNEKLFFGSGTQLSVL.

The V and J genes are TRBV7-9 and TRBJ2-5, with D tentatively TRBD1 (6 bases). V was shortened by 3 bases and J by 3 bases, with 23 bases between the two germline ends. From germline, CDR1 is SEHNR and CDR2 FQNEAQ (reference sequence). The CDR3 is 18 residues long. This chain's CDR3 is CASSFSWGTTSSKETQYF. The CDR3 nucleotides are TGTGCCAGCAGCTTTAGCTGGGGGACAACCTCTAGCAAAGAGACCCAGTACTTC. The variable domain in full, with the rest retrieved from reference TRBV7-9 and TRBJ2-5, is DTGVSQNPRHKITKRGQNVTFRCDPISEHNRLYWYRQTLGQGPEFLTYFQNEAQLEKSRLLSDRFSAERPKGSFSTLEIQRTEQGDSAMYLCASSFSWGTTSSKETQYFGPGTRLLVL.

As DNA, the CDR3 is TGTGCCAGCAGATCTTCCGGGTCGGGGAGCCACTATGGCTACACCTTC. Its protein product is CASRSSGSGSHYGYTF. The chain combines TRBV27 with TRBJ1-2, with D uncertain. Germline V gene data show CDR1 as MNHEY and CDR2 as SMNVEV (reference sequence). V lost 6 bases and J lost 3, with 20 bases in between. The CDR3 is made up of 16 amino acids.

The genes are TRBV28 and TRBJ2-7, with TRBD2 identical over 8 bases. V shed 8 bases, J shed 5 bases, and the junction held 14 bases outside the gene matches. Germline V gene lookup returns CDR1 MDHEN and CDR2 SYDVKM. The CDR3 contains 15 residues. The CDR3 sequence: CASGPLSGSIHEQYF. The CDR3 region has the DNA TGTGCCAGCGGCCCTCTAAGCGGGAGCATCCACGAGCAGTACTTC.

This rearrangement joins TRBV29-1 to TRBJ1-1; D is uncertain. Per germline, CDR1 SQVTM and CDR2 ANQGSEA. Trimming took 1 base from V and 6 from J, leaving 21 bases between them. The CDR3 sequence is 16 residues long. CDR3 nucleotides: TGCAGCGTTGAAGGGGTCGGTGGTTCGGTGTACGCTGAAGCTTTCTTT. Translated, it gives CSVEGVGGSVYAEAFF. The whole variable domain, remainder taken from reference TRBV29-1 and TRBJ1-1, is SAVISQKPSRDICQRGTSLTIQCQVDSQVTMMFWYRQQPGQSLTLIATANQGSEATYESGFVIDKFPISRPNLTFSTLTVSNMSPEDSSIYLCSVEGVGGSVYAEAFFGQGTRLTVV.

The chain joins TRBV27 to TRBJ2-7, with 8 bases that match TRBD1. Trimming took 5 bases from V and 6 from J; bases not matched to a gene: 9. The CDR3 totals 14 residues. Germline V gene sequence: CDR1 MNHEY, CDR2 SMNVEV (reference sequence). Here the CDR3 DNA reads TGTGCCAGCAGTATACGACAGGGGTTAGGCGAGCAGTACTTC. It encodes CASSIRQGLGEQYF.

V and J are TRBV19 and TRBJ1-5; unclear D gene. The germline V gene encodes CDR1 LNHDA and CDR2 SQIVND (reference sequence). Trimming took 2 bases from V and 9 from J, leaving 11 bases between them. The CDR3 has 13 amino acids. CDR3 loop: CASSIMAPGPQHF. As DNA, the CDR3 is TGTGCCAGTAGTATAATGGCGCCCGGGCCCCAGCATTTT.

The chain joins TRBV4-1 to TRBJ1-5; 10 positions match TRBD1. The germline CDR1 and CDR2 sequences are MGHRA and YSYEKL. CDR3 length: 19 amino acids. V dropped 0 bases and J dropped 5; count of bases not matched to a gene: 13. CDR3 nucleotide sequence: TGCGCCAGCAGCCAAGATACTATTAGGATGACAGGGGGCTATCAGCCCCAGCATTTT. Its translation: CASSQDTIRMTGGYQPQHF.

This chain connects TRBV7-9 to TRBJ2-5; no clear D. The CDR3 sequence is 14 residues long. Trimming took off 2 bases at V and 2 bases at J, with 9 bases between the two ends. Germline lookup yields CDR1 SEHNR and CDR2 FQNEAQ (reference sequence). The CDR3 region is CASSLMAPQETQYF. CDR3 coding DNA: TGTGCCAGCAGCTTAATGGCACCTCAAGAGACCCAGTACTTC.

J is TRBJ2-7 and V is TRBV28, with TRBD2 identical over 14 bases. The ends lost 6 bases at V and 4 bases at J; junction bases unmatched: 5. CDR3 length: 15 residues. The germline gives CDR1 MDHEN, CDR2 SYDVKM. CDR3 coding DNA: TGTGCCAGCAGGTCGGGACTAGCGGGAGCGTACGAGCAGTACTTC. Amino acid sequence: CASRSGLAGAYEQYF.

In this sample, this clone turned up a few times. The chain employs TRBV20-1 and TRBJ1-1; a weak D match, TRBD1 (5 bases). Germline V gene lookup returns CDR1 DFQATT and CDR2 SNEGSKA (reference sequence). The V gene lost 3 bases and the J gene lost 8 bases, with 10 bases spanning the gap. The CDR3 length is 11 residues. The CDR3 sequence: CSARGVTEAFF. The CDR3 DNA sequence: TGCAGTGCTAGGGGGGTAACCGAAGCTTTCTTT.

The chain couples TRBV28 to TRBJ2-5; weak D call: TRBD1 (6 bases). From germline, CDR1 is MDHEN and CDR2 SYDVKM. The ends were cut back, 8 bases at V and 6 bases at J, with 19 bases in the middle. The length of the CDR3 is 14 residues. Here the CDR3 DNA reads TGTGCCAGCTCCGTACATGGGACAACGAAGACCCAGTACTTC. Translated: CASSVHGTTKTQYF.

V gene TRBV5-1 combines with J gene TRBJ2-6; D unresolved. With 4 bases removed from V and 0 bases from J, the gap between germline ends came to 8 bases. CDR3 length: 15 amino acids. Germline CDR1 and CDR2: SGHRS and YFSETQ. CDR3 sequence (DNA): TGCGCCAGCAGCAACAGCCTCTCTGGGGCCAACGTCCTGACTTTC. Translating it yields CASSNSLSGANVLTF.

This clone was counted only a few times. The rearrangement uses TRBV5-4 and TRBJ2-7; D is undetermined. Germline V gives CDR1 SGHNT, CDR2 YYREEE (reference sequence). This CDR3 is 14 amino acids long. The V and J ends lost 2 bases and 2 bases respectively, with 11 bases between them. CDR3 in amino acids: CASSFKSPPYEQYF. The CDR3 region has the DNA TGTGCCAGCAGCTTTAAGTCCCCTCCCTACGAGCAGTACTTC.